The rows below give T cell receptor beta chains drawn from one sample of a study of human T cells and chemical hapten exposure. TCRdb fed the RACE reads into MiXCR, producing one record per CDR3 protein. The sample consists of more than 300,000 distinct CDR3 sequences, 4.5% to 6% of them appearing once. The sample consisted of whole blood, taken in connection with sensitization to the hapten diphenylcyclopropenone (DPC). Receptor source: a woman aged 50 to 60 with alopecia areata. Some clones in this sample may be carry-over from other donors' samples. The CDR3 runs from the conserved cysteine through the conserved F or W. A D gene is named only where the DNA matches it firmly. The size of a clone is reported for some rows only, either as once, few or many, or as a class for expanded clones.

d_gene,v_gene,j_gene,abundance,CDR3nt,CDR3aa
NA,TRBV12-3/TRBV12-4,TRBJ1-2,many,TGTGCCAGCAGTCCCGAAACAGGCTATGGCTACACCTTC,CASSPETGYGYTF
TRBD1,TRBV20-1,TRBJ1-5,many,TGCAGTGCTAGCCCCACAGGGGGTTCTCAGCCCCAGCATTTT,CSASPTGGSQPQHF
NA,TRBV20-1,TRBJ1-6,NA,TGCAGTGCTAGAGTCTTAGGGGCAGATTCACCCCTCCACTTT,CSARVLGADSPLHF
NA,TRBV6-2/TRBV6-3,TRBJ1-1,many,TGTGCCAGCAGTTATAGAGGGAGATGGACTGAAGCTTTCTTT,CASSYRGRWTEAFF
TRBD2,TRBV2,TRBJ2-5,many,TGTGCCAGCAGTGCCCGACCTAGCGGGAGGACTGAGACCCAGTACTTC,CASSARPSGRTETQYF
NA,TRBV12-3/TRBV12-4,TRBJ2-5,many,TGTGCCAGCAGTCAGCTAGAGACCCAGTACTTC,CASSQLETQYF
NA,TRBV9,TRBJ2-1,many,TGTGCCAGCAGCGTAGCTAGGACCGAGCAGTTCTTC,CASSVARTEQFF
NA,TRBV4-1,TRBJ1-3,many,TGCGCCAGCGGCACCTCTGGAAACACCATATATTTT,CASGTSGNTIYF
NA,TRBV20-1,TRBJ1-5,few,TGCAGTGCTAGAGATTTCGGGGGGGGAAGCAATCAGCCCCAGCATTTT,CSARDFGGGSNQPQHF
NA,TRBV7-9,TRBJ2-5,few,TGTGCCAGCAGTCCAAGAGGTCCGGGGGAGACCCAGTACTTC,CASSPRGPGETQYF
NA,TRBV2,TRBJ2-7,many,TGTGCCAGCAGTGATCGAACCCGGGGAGAGCAGTACTTC,CASSDRTRGEQYF
NA,TRBV7-2,TRBJ2-5,many,TGTGCCAGCAGCAGAGGGGCAGTATCTCTTCAAGAGACCCAGTACTTC,CASSRGAVSLQETQYF
NA,TRBV10-3,TRBJ1-5,few,TGTGCCACCCAGGGTCCCAATCAGCCCCAGCATTTT,CATQGPNQPQHF
NA,TRBV6-5,TRBJ1-2,NA,TGTGCCAGCAGTAGGGGAGTTGGCTACACCTTC,CASSRGVGYTF
TRBD2,TRBV12-3/TRBV12-4,TRBJ2-1,few,TGTGCCAGCACCCCTCTAGCGGGAGCCTACAATGAGCAGTTCTTC,CASTPLAGAYNEQFF